The 17 T cell receptor beta chains below all came from one sample that was sequenced in a study of T cell responses to AZD1222 COVID-19 vaccine. Assay used: immunoSEQ multiplex PCR; TCRdb lists only in-frame clones, some missing. Of some 50,000 clones listed, roughly 86% are singletons. Material: peripheral blood, obtained on day 0 of AZD1222 vaccination. All receptors derive from an adult in good health.

V gene TRBV28 combines with J gene TRBJ2-6; no clear D gene. Trimming pared 2 bases from V and 0 bases from J, leaving 8 bases between. Per the germline V gene, CDR1 is MDHEN and CDR2 is SYDVKM. The CDR3 spans 16 residues. CDR3 DNA sequence: TGTGCCAGCAGTTTACCCGTTACCTCTGGGGCCAACGTCCTGACTTTC. Its translation is CASSLPVTSGANVLTF.

This clone was found once. The chain has TRBV28 and TRBJ2-1, with 7 bases aligning to TRBD2. Trimming cost V 8 bases and J 5 bases; bases outside gene matches: 9. The CDR3 spans 14 residues. CDR1 and CDR2 from the germline V gene are MDHEN and SYDVKM. The CDR3 region has the DNA TGTGCCAGCGTAGTTAGCGGGCTGAACAATGAGCAGTTCTTC. Translating gives CASVVSGLNNEQFF.

The rearrangement uses TRBV9 and TRBJ1-3, with D possibly matching TRBD1 (6 bases). Germline V gene data show CDR1 as SGDLS and CDR2 as YYNGEE. V was cut by 3 bases and J by 4 bases, with 14 bases left in between. The CDR3 length is 15 residues. Here the CDR3 reads CASSEGGNDGNTIYF. CDR3 DNA sequence: TGTGCCAGCAGCGAGGGGGGGAACGACGGAAACACCATATATTTT. The full variable domain, its missing parts supplied by reference TRBV9 and TRBJ1-3, is DSGVTQTPKHLITATGQRVTLRCSPRSGDLSVYWYQQSLDQGLQFLIQYYNGEERAKGNILERFSAQQFPDLHSELNLSSLELGDSALYFCASSEGGNDGNTIYFGEGSWLTVV.

The chain employs TRBV11-2 and TRBJ1-4; TRBD1 matches at 8 bases. The ends lost 5 bases at V and 4 bases at J; junction bases unmatched: 6. Germline CDR1 and CDR2: SGHAT and FQNNGV. The length of the CDR3 is 15 residues. The CDR3 region is CASSPDRAINEKLFF. The CDR3 bases are TGTGCCAGCAGCCCGGACAGGGCGATTAATGAAAAACTGTTTTTT.

The V and J genes are TRBV5-1 and TRBJ2-3, with D uncertain. CDR1 and CDR2 (germline): SGHRS, YFSETQ. Trimming removed 0 bases from V and 2 bases from J, with 7 bases in between. The CDR3 length is 14 residues. The CDR3 DNA reads TGCGCCAGCAGCTTGGAGTTCTACACAGATACGCAGTATTTT. Amino acid sequence: CASSLEFYTDTQYF.

The chain joins TRBV30 to TRBJ2-1, with TRBD2 as a possible D gene (6 bases). Germline CDR1 and CDR2: GTSNPN and SVGIG (reference sequence). V was trimmed by 3 bases and J by 10 bases, leaving 13 bases between them. There are 12 residues in the CDR3. The CDR3 nucleotides read TGTGCCTGGAGAATGGGAGGAGCCGAGCAGTTCTTC. Residues: CAWRMGGAEQFF.

This rearrangement joins TRBV7-9 to TRBJ1-1, with D tentatively TRBD1 (5 bases). Germline CDR1 and CDR2: SEHNR and FQNEAQ (reference sequence). The CDR3 spans 13 residues. Trimming took 4 bases from V and 7 from J, leaving 13 bases between them. The DNA for the CDR3 is TGTGCCAGCAGCTCCCGACGGGACCTTGAAGCTTTCTTT. Its protein product is CASSSRRDLEAFF.

This clone occurred once. The chain couples TRBV5-1 to TRBJ2-3; TRBD2 is a possible D gene (6 bases). CDR1 is SGHRS, CDR2 YFSETQ, per germline. This CDR3 has 13 residues. The V and J ends lost 6 bases and 5 bases respectively, with 13 bases between them. For the CDR3, the DNA is TGCGCCAGCAAAAGGTCGGGGGTAGATACGCAGTATTTT. It encodes CASKRSGVDTQYF.

The chain combines TRBV6-6 with TRBJ1-2; 8 nucleotides line up with TRBD1. The junction had 9 bases not matched to a gene; V was cut back by 6 bases and J by 9 bases. The CDR3 contains 13 residues. Germline CDR1 and CDR2: MNHNY and SVGAGI (reference sequence). The chain's CDR3 is CASRPGGVESYTF. The DNA for the CDR3 is TGTGCCAGCAGGCCAGGGGGCGTAGAGAGCTACACCTTC.

The V call is TRBV24-1, the J call TRBJ1-4; 7 bases agree with TRBD1. J gave up 7 bases and V 10 bases, and 11 bases lay outside the gene matches. This CDR3 has 14 residues. CDR1 is KGHDR and CDR2 is SFDVKD in the germline V gene. As DNA, the CDR3 is TGTGCCACTAGCCCTACAGGGGATCCTGAAAAACTGTTTTTT. Translating gives CATSPTGDPEKLFF.

V usage is TRBV3-1 (or the pseudogene TRBV3-2) and J usage is TRBJ2-2; D uncertain. Germline V lookup: CDR1 LGHDT, CDR2 YNNKEL (reference sequence). The CDR3 has 17 residues. Trimming took 0 bases from V and 0 from J, leaving 11 bases between them. CDR3 in DNA: TGTGCCAGCAGCCAAGATCTTGGTGATTCGAACACCGGGGAGCTGTTTTTT. This sequence encodes CASSQDLGDSNTGELFF.

This sequence joins TRBV21-1 and TRBJ1-6. TRBV21-1 is described as a pseudogene. This CDR3 spans 19 amino acids. The CDR3 DNA follows: TGTGCCAGCAGCAAAGGGGGAAAGACGGGGAGGGTCTATAATTCACCCCTCCACTTT. Translated, it gives CASSKGGKTGRVYNSPLHF.

This chain joins TRBV18 and TRBJ2-2, with 9 bases lining up with TRBD2. V dropped 0 bases and J dropped 7; count of bases not matched to a gene: 9. The CDR3 has 17 amino acids. CDR1 KGHSH and CDR2 LQKENI come from the germline V gene. The CDR3 is CASSPPPASGTDGELFF. Written as DNA, the CDR3 is TGTGCCAGCTCACCACCCCCGGCTAGCGGGACGGACGGGGAGCTGTTTTTT.

The chain carries TRBV11-2 and TRBJ2-1; 8 bases fit TRBD2. In germline, CDR1 is SGHAT, CDR2 FQNNGV. The trim removed 5 bases at V and 7 bases at J, leaving 10 bases unmatched. The CDR3 is 15 residues long. The CDR3 sequence: CASSLEAGEWNEQFF. The CDR3 DNA reads TGTGCCAGCAGCCTTGAAGCGGGAGAGTGGAATGAGCAGTTCTTC.

This chain connects TRBV28 to TRBJ2-7, with TRBD1 matching over 8 bases. Trimming removed 8 bases from V and 5 bases from J; junction bases left unmatched: 8. The germline V gene encodes CDR1 MDHEN and CDR2 SYDVKM. This CDR3 comprises 13 residues. The DNA for the CDR3 is TGTGCCAGCCAGAGGACAGGGCTTAACGAGCAGTACTTC. The encoded protein is CASQRTGLNEQYF.

The genes are TRBV2 and TRBJ2-3; tentative D call: TRBD2 (5 bases). The CDR3 is made up of 17 amino acids. The V end lost 5 bases, the J end lost 3 bases, and 21 bases lay between the germline ends. Germline V gene data show CDR1 as SNHLY and CDR2 as FYNNEI. The chain's CDR3 is CASSQEEIGLSTDTQYF. In DNA, the CDR3 is TGTGCCAGCAGTCAGGAGGAGATCGGGCTTTCGACAGATACGCAGTATTTT.

The CDR3 is CASSLRDRWTEAFF. The DNA for the CDR3 is TGTGCCAGCAGCTTGCGGGACAGATGGACTGAAGCTTTCTTT. V usage is TRBV7-9 and J usage is TRBJ1-1; TRBD1 matches at 7 bases. Germline V gives CDR1 SEHNR, CDR2 FQNEAQ (reference sequence). V shed 3 bases, J shed 5 bases, and the junction held 6 bases outside the gene matches. The CDR3 runs to 14 residues.